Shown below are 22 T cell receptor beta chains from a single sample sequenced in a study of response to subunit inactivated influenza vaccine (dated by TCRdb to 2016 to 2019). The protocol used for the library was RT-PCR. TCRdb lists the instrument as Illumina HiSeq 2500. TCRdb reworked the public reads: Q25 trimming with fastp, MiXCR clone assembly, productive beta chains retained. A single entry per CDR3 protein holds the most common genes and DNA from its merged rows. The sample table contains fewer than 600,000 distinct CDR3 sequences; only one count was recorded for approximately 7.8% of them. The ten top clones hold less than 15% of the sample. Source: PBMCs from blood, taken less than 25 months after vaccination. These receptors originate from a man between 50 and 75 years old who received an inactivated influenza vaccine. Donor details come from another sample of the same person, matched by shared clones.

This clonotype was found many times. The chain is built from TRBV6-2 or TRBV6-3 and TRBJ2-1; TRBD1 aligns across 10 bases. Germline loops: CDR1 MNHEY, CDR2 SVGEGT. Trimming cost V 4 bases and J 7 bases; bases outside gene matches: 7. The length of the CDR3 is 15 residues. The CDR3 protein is CASSFLGTGANEQFF. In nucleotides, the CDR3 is TGTGCCAGCAGTTTTCTAGGGACAGGGGCGAATGAGCAGTTCTTC.

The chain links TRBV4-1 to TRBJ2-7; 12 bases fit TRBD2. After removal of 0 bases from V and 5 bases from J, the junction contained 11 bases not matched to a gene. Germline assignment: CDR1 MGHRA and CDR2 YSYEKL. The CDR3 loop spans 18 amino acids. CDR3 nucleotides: TGCGCCAGCAGCCAAGATAGGGGAACTAGCGGGGGGCTCAACGAGCAGTACTTC. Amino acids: CASSQDRGTSGGLNEQYF.

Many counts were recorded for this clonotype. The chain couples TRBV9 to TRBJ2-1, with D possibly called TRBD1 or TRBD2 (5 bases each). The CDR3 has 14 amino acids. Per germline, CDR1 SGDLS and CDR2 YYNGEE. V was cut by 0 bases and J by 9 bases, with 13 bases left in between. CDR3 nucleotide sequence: TGTGCCAGCAGCGTAGGTTCCGGGACGGGTGAGCAGTTCTTC. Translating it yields CASSVGSGTGEQFF. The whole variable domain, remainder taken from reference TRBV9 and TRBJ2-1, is DSGVTQTPKHLITATGQRVTLRCSPRSGDLSVYWYQQSLDQGLQFLIQYYNGEERAKGNILERFSAQQFPDLHSELNLSSLELGDSALYFCASSVGSGTGEQFFGPGTRLTVL.

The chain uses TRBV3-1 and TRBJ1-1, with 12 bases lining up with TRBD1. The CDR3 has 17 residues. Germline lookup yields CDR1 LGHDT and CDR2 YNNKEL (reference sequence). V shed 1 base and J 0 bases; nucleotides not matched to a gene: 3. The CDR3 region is CASSQVGQGALNTEAFF. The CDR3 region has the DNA TGTGCCAGCAGCCAAGTGGGACAGGGGGCGTTGAACACTGAAGCTTTCTTT.

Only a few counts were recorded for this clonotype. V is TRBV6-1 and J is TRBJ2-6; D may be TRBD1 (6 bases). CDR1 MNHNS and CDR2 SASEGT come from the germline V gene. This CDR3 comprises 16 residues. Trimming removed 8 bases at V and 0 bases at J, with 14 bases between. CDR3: CASATGLLSGANVLTF. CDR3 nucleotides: TGTGCCAGCGCAACAGGGCTCCTCTCTGGGGCCAACGTCCTGACTTTC.

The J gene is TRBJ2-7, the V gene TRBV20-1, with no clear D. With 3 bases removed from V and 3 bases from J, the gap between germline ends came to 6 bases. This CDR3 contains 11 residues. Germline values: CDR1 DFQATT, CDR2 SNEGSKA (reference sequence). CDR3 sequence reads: CSARTHYEQYF. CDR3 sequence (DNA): TGCAGTGCTAGGACTCACTACGAGCAGTACTTC.

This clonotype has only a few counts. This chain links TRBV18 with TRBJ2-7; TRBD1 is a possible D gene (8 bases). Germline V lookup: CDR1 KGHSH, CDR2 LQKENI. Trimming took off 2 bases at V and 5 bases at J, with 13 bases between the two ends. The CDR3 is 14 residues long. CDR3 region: CASSPTGGEDEQYF. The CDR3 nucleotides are TGTGCCAGCTCACCAACAGGGGGGGAGGACGAGCAGTACTTC.

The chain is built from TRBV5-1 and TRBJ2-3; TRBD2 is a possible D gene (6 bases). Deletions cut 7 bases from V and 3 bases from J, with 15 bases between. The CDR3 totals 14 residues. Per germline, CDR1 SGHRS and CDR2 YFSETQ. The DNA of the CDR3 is TGCGCCAGCCAATCGGGGAGGTTGACAGATACGCAGTATTTT. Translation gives CASQSGRLTDTQYF.

The CDR3 DNA reads as TGTGCCAGCAGCCAAGAGCAGGGAACCTATGGCTACACCTTC. Its translation: CASSQEQGTYGYTF. The J gene is TRBJ1-2, the V gene TRBV4-2; D may be TRBD1 (5 bases). The V and J ends lost 0 bases and 4 bases respectively, with 9 bases between them. Germline loops: CDR1 LGHNA, CDR2 YNFKEQ. There are 14 residues in the CDR3.

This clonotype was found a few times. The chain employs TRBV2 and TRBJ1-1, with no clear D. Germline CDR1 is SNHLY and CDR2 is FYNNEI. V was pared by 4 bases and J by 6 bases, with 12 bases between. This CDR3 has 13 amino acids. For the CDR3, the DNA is TGTGCCAGCAGTGTGCTGGGGAGGGCTGAAGCTTTCTTT. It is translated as CASSVLGRAEAFF.

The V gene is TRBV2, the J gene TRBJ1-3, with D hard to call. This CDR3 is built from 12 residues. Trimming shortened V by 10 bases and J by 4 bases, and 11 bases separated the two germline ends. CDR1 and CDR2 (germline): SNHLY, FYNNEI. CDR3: CAIRGRGNTIYF. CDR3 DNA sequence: TGTGCCATCCGGGGTAGGGGAAACACCATATATTTT.

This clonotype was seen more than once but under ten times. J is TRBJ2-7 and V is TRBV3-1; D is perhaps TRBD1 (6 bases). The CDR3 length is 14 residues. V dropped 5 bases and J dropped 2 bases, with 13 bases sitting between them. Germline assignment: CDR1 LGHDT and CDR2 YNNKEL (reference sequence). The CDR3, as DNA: TGTGCCAGCAGCAGACAGGACCAAACCTACGAGCAGTACTTC. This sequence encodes CASSRQDQTYEQYF.

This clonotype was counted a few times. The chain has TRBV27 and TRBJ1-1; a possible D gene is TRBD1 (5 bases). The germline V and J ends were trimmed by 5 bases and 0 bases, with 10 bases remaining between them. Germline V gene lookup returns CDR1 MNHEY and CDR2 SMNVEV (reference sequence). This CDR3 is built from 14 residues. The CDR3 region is CASSPRDVNTEAFF. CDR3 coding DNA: TGTGCCAGCAGTCCCAGGGACGTGAACACTGAAGCTTTCTTT.

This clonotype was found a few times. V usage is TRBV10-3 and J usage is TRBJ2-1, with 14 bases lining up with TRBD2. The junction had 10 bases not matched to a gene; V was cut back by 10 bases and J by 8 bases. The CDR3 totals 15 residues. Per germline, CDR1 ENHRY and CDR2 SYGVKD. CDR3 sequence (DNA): TGTGCCACTCGGACTAGCGGGAGGCCTATGGATGAGCAGTTCTTC. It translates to CATRTSGRPMDEQFF.

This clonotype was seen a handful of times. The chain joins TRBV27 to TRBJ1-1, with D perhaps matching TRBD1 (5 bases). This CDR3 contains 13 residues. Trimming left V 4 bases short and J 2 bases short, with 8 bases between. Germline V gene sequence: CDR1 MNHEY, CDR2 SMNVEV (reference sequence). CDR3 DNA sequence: TGTGCCAGCAGTTGGGGCAGTAACACTGAAGCTTTCTTT. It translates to CASSWGSNTEAFF.

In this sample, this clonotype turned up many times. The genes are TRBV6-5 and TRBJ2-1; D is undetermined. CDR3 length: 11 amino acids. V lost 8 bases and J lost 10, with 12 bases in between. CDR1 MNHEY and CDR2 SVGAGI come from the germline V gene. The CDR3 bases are TGTGCCAGCCGAAGGTTGTGGGAGCAGTTCTTC. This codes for CASRRLWEQFF.

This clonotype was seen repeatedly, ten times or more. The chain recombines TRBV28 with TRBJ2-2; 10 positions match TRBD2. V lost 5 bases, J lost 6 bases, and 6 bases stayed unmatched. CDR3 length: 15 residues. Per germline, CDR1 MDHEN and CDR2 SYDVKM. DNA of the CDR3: TGTGCCAGCAGTCCCGGGACTAGCGTGGCCGGGGAGCTGTTTTTT. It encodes CASSPGTSVAGELFF.

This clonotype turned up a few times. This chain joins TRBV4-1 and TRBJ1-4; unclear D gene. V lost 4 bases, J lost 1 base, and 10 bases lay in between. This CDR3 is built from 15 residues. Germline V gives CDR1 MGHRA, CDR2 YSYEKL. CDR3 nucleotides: TGCGCCAGCAGCCTCCTCTTGGGAACTAATGAAAAACTGTTTTTT. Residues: CASSLLLGTNEKLFF.

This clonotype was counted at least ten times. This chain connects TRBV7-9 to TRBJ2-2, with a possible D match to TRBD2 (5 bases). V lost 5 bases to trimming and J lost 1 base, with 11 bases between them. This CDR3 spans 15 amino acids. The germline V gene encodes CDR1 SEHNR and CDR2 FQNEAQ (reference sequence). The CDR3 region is CASSHTGKNTGELFF. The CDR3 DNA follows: TGTGCCAGCAGCCACACCGGGAAGAACACCGGGGAGCTGTTTTTT.

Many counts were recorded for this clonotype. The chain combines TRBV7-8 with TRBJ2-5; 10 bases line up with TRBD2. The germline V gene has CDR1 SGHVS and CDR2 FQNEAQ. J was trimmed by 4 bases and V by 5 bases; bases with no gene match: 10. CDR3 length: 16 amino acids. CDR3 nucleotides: TGTGCCAGCAGCCCCGGTTTTCTAGCGGGAGCAGAGACCCAGTACTTC. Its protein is CASSPGFLAGAETQYF.

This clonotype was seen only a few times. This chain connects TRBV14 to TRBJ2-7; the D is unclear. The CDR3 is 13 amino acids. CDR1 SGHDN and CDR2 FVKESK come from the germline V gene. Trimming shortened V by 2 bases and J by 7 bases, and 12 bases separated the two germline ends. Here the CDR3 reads CASSQRYLGEQYF. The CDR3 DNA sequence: TGTGCCAGCAGCCAAAGGTACCTCGGGGAGCAGTACTTC.

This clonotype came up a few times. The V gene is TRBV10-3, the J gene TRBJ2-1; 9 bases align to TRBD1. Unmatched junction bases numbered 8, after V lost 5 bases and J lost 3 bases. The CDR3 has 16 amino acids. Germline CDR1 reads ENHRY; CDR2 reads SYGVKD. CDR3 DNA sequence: TGTGCCATCAGTTCACGGGGACAGGGCATCTACAATGAGCAGTTCTTC. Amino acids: CAISSRGQGIYNEQFF.